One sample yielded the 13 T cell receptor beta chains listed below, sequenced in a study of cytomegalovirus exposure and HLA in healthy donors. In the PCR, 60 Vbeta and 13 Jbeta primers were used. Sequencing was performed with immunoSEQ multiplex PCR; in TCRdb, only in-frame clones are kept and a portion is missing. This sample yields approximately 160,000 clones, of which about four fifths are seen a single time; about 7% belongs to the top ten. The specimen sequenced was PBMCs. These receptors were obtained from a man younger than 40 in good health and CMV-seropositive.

The CDR3 reads CASSLLLADRGKSYEQYF. The CDR3 bases are TGTGCCAGCAGCTTACTGCTGGCGGACAGGGGTAAGTCCTACGAGCAGTACTTC. This chain joins TRBV7-9 and TRBJ2-7; 9 bases are a match to TRBD1. V shed 2 bases, J shed 1 base, and the junction held 12 bases outside the gene matches. This CDR3 has 18 amino acids. Germline V gene data show CDR1 as SEHNR and CDR2 as FQNEAQ (reference sequence).

DNA for the CDR3: TGTGCCAGCTCAGTCAGACTTGGCGGGAGTGACACAGATACGCAGTATTTT. Protein product: CASSVRLGGSDTDTQYF. The chain carries TRBV18 and TRBJ2-3; the match to TRBD2 covers 7 bases. Germline CDR1 KGHSH, CDR2 LQKENI. This CDR3 region has 17 residues. After removal of 5 bases from V and 2 bases from J, the junction contained 13 bases not matched to a gene.

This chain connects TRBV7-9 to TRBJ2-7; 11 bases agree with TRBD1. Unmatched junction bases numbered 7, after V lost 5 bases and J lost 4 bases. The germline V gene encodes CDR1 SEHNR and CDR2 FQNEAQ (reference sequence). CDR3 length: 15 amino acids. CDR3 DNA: TGTGCCAGCAGCCGAACCGGGACAGGGGGGTACGAGCAGTACTTC. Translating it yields CASSRTGTGGYEQYF.

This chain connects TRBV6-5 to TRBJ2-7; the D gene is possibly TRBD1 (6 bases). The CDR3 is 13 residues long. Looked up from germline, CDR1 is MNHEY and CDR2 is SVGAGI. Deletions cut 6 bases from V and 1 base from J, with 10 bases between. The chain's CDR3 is CASRPQGSYEQYF. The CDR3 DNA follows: TGTGCCAGCAGACCACAGGGATCCTACGAGCAGTACTTC.

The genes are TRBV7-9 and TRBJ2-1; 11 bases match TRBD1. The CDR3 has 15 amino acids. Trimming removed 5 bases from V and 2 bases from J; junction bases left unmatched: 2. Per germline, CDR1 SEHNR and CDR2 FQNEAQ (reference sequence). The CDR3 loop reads CASSRGQGAYNEQFF. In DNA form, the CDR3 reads TGTGCCAGCAGCAGGGGACAGGGGGCCTACAATGAGCAGTTCTTC.

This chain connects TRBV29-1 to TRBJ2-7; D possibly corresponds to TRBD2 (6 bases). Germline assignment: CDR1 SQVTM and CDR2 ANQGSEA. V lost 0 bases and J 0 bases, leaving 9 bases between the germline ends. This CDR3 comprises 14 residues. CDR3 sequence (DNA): TGCAGCGTTGAAGAACCCGGGGGCTCCTACGAGCAGTACTTC. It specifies CSVEEPGGSYEQYF.

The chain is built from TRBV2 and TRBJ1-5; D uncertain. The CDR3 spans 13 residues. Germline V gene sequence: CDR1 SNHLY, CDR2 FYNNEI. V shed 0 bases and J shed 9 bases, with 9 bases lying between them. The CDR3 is CASSEARAGPQHF. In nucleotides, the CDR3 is TGTGCCAGCAGTGAAGCGCGGGCCGGGCCCCAGCATTTT.

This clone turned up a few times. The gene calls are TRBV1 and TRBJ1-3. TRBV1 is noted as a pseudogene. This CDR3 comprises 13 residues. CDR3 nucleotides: TGCACCAGCAGCCTAGGACTGTGGGACACCATATATTTT. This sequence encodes CTSSLGLWDTIYF.

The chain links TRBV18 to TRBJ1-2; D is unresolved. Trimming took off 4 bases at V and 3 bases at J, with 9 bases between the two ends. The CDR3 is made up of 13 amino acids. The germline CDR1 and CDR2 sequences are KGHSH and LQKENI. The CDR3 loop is CASSQGADYGYTF. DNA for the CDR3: TGTGCCAGCTCACAGGGAGCTGACTATGGCTACACCTTC.

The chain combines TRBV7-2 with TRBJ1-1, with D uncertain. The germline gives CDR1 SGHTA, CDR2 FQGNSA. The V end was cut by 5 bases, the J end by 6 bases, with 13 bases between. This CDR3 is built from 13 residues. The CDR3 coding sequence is TGTGCCAGCAGCGCCGTTCCGGGGTCTGAAGCTTTCTTT. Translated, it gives CASSAVPGSEAFF.

The CDR3 here is CASSPQGLAGETQYF. The CDR3 region has the DNA TGTGCCAGCAGCCCGCAGGGACTAGCAGGAGAGACCCAGTACTTC. The chain couples TRBV14 to TRBJ2-5, with 9 positions matching TRBD2. This CDR3 region has 15 residues. The germline gives CDR1 SGHDN, CDR2 FVKESK. The junction had 7 bases not matched to a gene; V was cut back by 4 bases and J by 4 bases.

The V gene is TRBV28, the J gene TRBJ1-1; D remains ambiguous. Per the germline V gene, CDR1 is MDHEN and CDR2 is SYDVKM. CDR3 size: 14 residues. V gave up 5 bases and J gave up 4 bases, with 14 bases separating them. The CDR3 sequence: CASSTWGAGTEAFF. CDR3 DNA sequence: TGTGCCAGCAGTACCTGGGGTGCGGGCACTGAAGCTTTCTTT.

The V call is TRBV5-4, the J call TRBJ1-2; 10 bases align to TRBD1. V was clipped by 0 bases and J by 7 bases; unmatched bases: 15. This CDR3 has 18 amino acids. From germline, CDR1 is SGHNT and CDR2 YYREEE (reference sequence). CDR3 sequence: CASSLARGLTGGAVGYTF. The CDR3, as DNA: TGTGCCAGCAGCTTGGCACGGGGCTTGACAGGGGGCGCGGTTGGCTACACCTTC.